Detailed here is one TCR beta chain. The CDR3 contains 14 residues. Germline V gene lookup returns CDR1 SGHDT and CDR2 YYEEEE. V gave up 0 bases and J gave up 4 bases, with 8 bases separating them. The data were taken from a study of blood T cell repertoires in COVID-19. The wider study: Specimens from acute and convalescent COVID-19 originated in the United States, Italy and Spain.

Those enrolled, adults aged 18 to 89 years, came from around 24 US areas. Recovery meant two consecutive negative NP/OP PCR tests, professional clearance, or resolved symptoms. Methods used by the authors: Estimated nucleated cell counts came from reference gene primer amplification. Libraries were prepared by immunoSEQ multiplex PCR; TCRdb keeps only in-frame clonotypes and omits some of them. V and J calls and clone size come straight from that table; D and trimming were deduced from the DNA. The table has a few hundred thousand clones, about nine tenths seen once. V is TRBV5-6 and J is TRBJ1-3; D is unclear. The clonotype originates from a man aged 25-45 years who had recovered from COVID-19. Specimen: PBMCs or T cells enriched from blood (not recorded which). The CDR3 DNA reads TGTGCCAGCAGCTTGGGGGCGAGAGGAAACACCATATATTTT. It codes for CASSLGARGNTIYF.